Listed below are T cell receptor beta chains from one sample, sequenced in a study of blood T cell repertoires in COVID-19. Generated by immunoSEQ multiplex PCR, the TCRdb table keeps only in-frame clones and is missing some. In the table there are fewer than 60,000 clones, more than 80% of which are singletons. The sample taken for sequencing was peripheral blood. These TCRs come from a man aged 60 to 69 with acute or convalescent COVID-19. The CDR3 runs from the conserved cysteine through the conserved F or W. A D gene is named only where the DNA matches it firmly. Clone size appears in some rows only: once, few, many, or a class for an expanded clone.

cdr3_aa: CASRGGGVSYNSPLHF
cdr3_nt: TGTGCCAGCAGAGGGGGGGGCGTTTCCTATAATTCACCCCTCCACTTT
v_call: TRBV3-1/TRBV3-2
clone_size: .
cdr3_length: 16
j_call: TRBJ1-6
d_call: .

cdr3_aa: CATSRTSGAYNEQFF
cdr3_nt: TGTGCCACCAGCAGAACTAGCGGGGCTTACAATGAGCAGTTCTTC
v_call: TRBV15
clone_size: .
cdr3_length: 15
j_call: TRBJ2-1
d_call: TRBD2

cdr3_aa: CASSEGADLYNSPLHF
cdr3_nt: TGTGCCAGCAGCGAGGGGGCAGATCTATATAATTCACCCCTCCACTTT
v_call: TRBV9
clone_size: .
cdr3_length: 16
j_call: TRBJ1-6
d_call: TRBD1

cdr3_aa: CASSPSLAGTSHGYTF
cdr3_nt: TGTGCCAGCAGCCCCTCCTTGGCAGGTACTTCCCATGGCTACACCTTC
v_call: TRBV7-2
clone_size: .
cdr3_length: 16
j_call: TRBJ1-2
d_call: .

cdr3_aa: CASSQEGTPYSNQPQHF
cdr3_nt: TGTGCCAGCAGCCAAGAAGGGACACCCTATAGCAATCAGCCCCAGCATTTT
v_call: TRBV3-1/TRBV3-2
clone_size: .
cdr3_length: 17
j_call: TRBJ1-5
d_call: .

cdr3_aa: CAWSTPGGITIYF
cdr3_nt: TGTGCCTGGAGTACCCCAGGGGGTATCACCATATATTTT
v_call: TRBV30
clone_size: .
cdr3_length: 13
j_call: TRBJ1-3
d_call: TRBD1

cdr3_aa: CASSPSVSGTDEQYF
cdr3_nt: TGTGCCAGCAGTCCGTCGGTGAGCGGAACGGACGAGCAGTACTTC
v_call: TRBV6-5
clone_size: .
cdr3_length: 15
j_call: TRBJ2-7
d_call: .

cdr3_aa: CASSWTAINTEAFF
cdr3_nt: TGTGCCAGCAGTTGGACAGCGATAAACACTGAAGCTTTCTTT
v_call: TRBV5-6
clone_size: .
cdr3_length: 14
j_call: TRBJ1-1
d_call: .

cdr3_aa: CASSPSPLAANSYNEQFF
cdr3_nt: TGTGCCAGTAGTCCCAGCCCTCTAGCGGCCAACTCCTACAATGAGCAGTTCTTC
v_call: TRBV19
clone_size: once
cdr3_length: 18
j_call: TRBJ2-1
d_call: TRBD2

cdr3_aa: CASSRGQGAWSTEAFF
cdr3_nt: TGTGCCAGCAGCCGGGGACAGGGGGCGTGGAGCACTGAAGCTTTCTTT
v_call: TRBV11-2
clone_size: .
cdr3_length: 16
j_call: TRBJ1-1
d_call: TRBD1

cdr3_aa: CASRSTNRIPYEQYF
cdr3_nt: TGTGCCAGCAGGTCAACTAATAGGATCCCCTACGAGCAGTACTTC
v_call: TRBV27
clone_size: .
cdr3_length: 15
j_call: TRBJ2-7
d_call: .

cdr3_aa: CASDDRITGGYTF
cdr3_nt: TGTGCCAGTGACGACAGAATAACTGGCGGCTACACCTTC
v_call: TRBV19
clone_size: .
cdr3_length: 13
j_call: TRBJ1-2
d_call: .

cdr3_aa: CASSSGTGTGELFF
cdr3_nt: TGTGCCAGCAGCTCAGGGACAGGGACCGGGGAGCTGTTTTTT
v_call: TRBV7-3
clone_size: .
cdr3_length: 14
j_call: TRBJ2-2
d_call: TRBD1

cdr3_aa: CASSLGYGRANTEAFF
cdr3_nt: TGCGCCAGCAGCTTGGGGTATGGGCGGGCGAACACTGAAGCTTTCTTT
v_call: TRBV5-1
clone_size: once
cdr3_length: 16
j_call: TRBJ1-1
d_call: .

cdr3_aa: CASTILGLAGGDNEQFF
cdr3_nt: TGTGCCAGTACCATCCTTGGACTAGCGGGGGGGGACAATGAGCAGTTCTTC
v_call: TRBV19
clone_size: .
cdr3_length: 17
j_call: TRBJ2-1
d_call: TRBD2

cdr3_aa: CASSLAGQGNYEQYF
cdr3_nt: TGTGCCAGCAGCTTAGCGGGACAGGGTAACTACGAGCAGTACTTC
v_call: TRBV7-2
clone_size: .
cdr3_length: 15
j_call: TRBJ2-7
d_call: TRBD1

cdr3_aa: CASSVGGIGYGYTF
cdr3_nt: TGTGCCAGCAGCGTAGGGGGCATTGGCTATGGCTACACCTTC
v_call: TRBV9
clone_size: .
cdr3_length: 14
j_call: TRBJ1-2
d_call: .

cdr3_aa: CASSVGGGAPEQYF
cdr3_nt: TGTGCCAGCAGCGTAGGCGGGGGGGCCCCCGAGCAGTACTTC
v_call: TRBV9
clone_size: few
cdr3_length: 14
j_call: TRBJ2-7
d_call: TRBD2

cdr3_aa: CASSSPMSSPLHF
cdr3_nt: TGTGCCAGCAGTTCCCCTATGAGTTCACCCCTCCACTTT
v_call: TRBV6-5
clone_size: .
cdr3_length: 13
j_call: TRBJ1-6
d_call: .

cdr3_aa: CATSDSGQGSNTIYF
cdr3_nt: TGTGCCACCAGTGATTCCGGACAGGGATCAAACACCATATATTTT
v_call: TRBV24-1
clone_size: .
cdr3_length: 15
j_call: TRBJ1-3
d_call: TRBD1

cdr3_aa: CATSSGSTAQYF
cdr3_nt: TGTGCCACCAGCTCCGGATCGACAGCGCAGTATTTT
v_call: TRBV15
clone_size: once
cdr3_length: 12
j_call: TRBJ2-3
d_call: .

cdr3_aa: CASSVDVGYLSGNTIYF
cdr3_nt: TGTGCCAGCAGCGTAGATGTGGGCTACCTCTCTGGAAACACCATATATTTT
v_call: TRBV9
clone_size: .
cdr3_length: 17
j_call: TRBJ1-3
d_call: .

cdr3_aa: CASSKDRLPSSYEQYF
cdr3_nt: TGTGCCAGCAGTAAAGACAGGCTGCCGAGCTCCTACGAGCAGTACTTC
v_call: TRBV27
clone_size: .
cdr3_length: 16
j_call: TRBJ2-7
d_call: .

cdr3_aa: CASSSPSGVAYNSPLHF
cdr3_nt: TGTGCCAGCAGTTCGCCCTCAGGGGTTGCTTATAATTCACCCCTCCACTTT
v_call: TRBV28
clone_size: .
cdr3_length: 17
j_call: TRBJ1-6
d_call: .

cdr3_aa: CASSLAETDTQYF
cdr3_nt: TGCGCCAGCAGCTTGGCCGAGACAGATACGCAGTATTTT
v_call: TRBV5-1
clone_size: .
cdr3_length: 13
j_call: TRBJ2-3
d_call: .

cdr3_aa: CASSWQGYEQYF
cdr3_nt: TGTGCCAGCAGCTGGCAGGGCTACGAGCAGTACTTC
v_call: TRBV5-8
clone_size: .
cdr3_length: 12
j_call: TRBJ2-7
d_call: .

cdr3_aa: CASSPGFGYEQYF
cdr3_nt: TGTGCCAGCAGCCCGGGGTTCGGATACGAGCAGTACTTC
v_call: TRBV14
clone_size: .
cdr3_length: 13
j_call: TRBJ2-7
d_call: .

cdr3_aa: CASSPGTGGRGYGYTF
cdr3_nt: TGTGCCAGCTCACCAGGTACAGGGGGCAGAGGCTATGGCTACACCTTC
v_call: TRBV18
clone_size: .
cdr3_length: 16
j_call: TRBJ1-2
d_call: TRBD1

cdr3_aa: CASKRQDGYGYTF
cdr3_nt: TGTGCCAGCAAAAGACAGGACGGATATGGCTACACCTTC
v_call: TRBV6-5
clone_size: .
cdr3_length: 13
j_call: TRBJ1-2
d_call: .

cdr3_aa: CASSLGGRGEAGELFF
cdr3_nt: TGTGCCAGCAGCTTAGGTGGCAGGGGGGAAGCCGGGGAGCTGTTTTTT
v_call: TRBV7-8
clone_size: .
cdr3_length: 16
j_call: TRBJ2-2
d_call: .

cdr3_aa: CAISAAGGERYTQYF
cdr3_nt: TGTGCCATCAGTGCAGCAGGGGGCGAGAGGTATACGCAGTATTTT
v_call: TRBV10-3
clone_size: .
cdr3_length: 15
j_call: TRBJ2-3
d_call: TRBD1

cdr3_aa: CASSLGADYGYTF
cdr3_nt: TGTGCCAGCAGTTTGGGGGCTGACTATGGCTACACCTTC
v_call: TRBV27
clone_size: .
cdr3_length: 13
j_call: TRBJ1-2
d_call: .

cdr3_aa: CASSGEPDQPQHF
cdr3_nt: TGCGCCAGCAGCGGGGAGCCCGATCAGCCCCAGCATTTT
v_call: TRBV5-1
clone_size: .
cdr3_length: 13
j_call: TRBJ1-5
d_call: .

cdr3_aa: CATSDSVTGYGYTF
cdr3_nt: TGTGCCACCAGTGATTCTGTGACAGGCTATGGCTACACCTTC
v_call: TRBV24-1
clone_size: .
cdr3_length: 14
j_call: TRBJ1-2
d_call: .

cdr3_aa: CASSLGVPGGAKGVSEAFF
cdr3_nt: TGTGCCAGCAGCTTAGGGGTCCCAGGGGGCGCTAAAGGGGTCTCTGAAGCTTTCTTT
v_call: TRBV7-8
clone_size: few
cdr3_length: 19
j_call: TRBJ1-1
d_call: TRBD1

cdr3_aa: CASSLVQTYEQYF
cdr3_nt: TGTGCCAGCAGTTTAGTACAAACCTACGAGCAGTACTTC
v_call: TRBV12-3/TRBV12-4
clone_size: .
cdr3_length: 13
j_call: TRBJ2-7
d_call: .

cdr3_aa: CASSLKAGDYSGELFF
cdr3_nt: TGCGCCAGCAGCTTGAAGGCGGGGGATTACAGCGGGGAGCTGTTTTTT
v_call: TRBV5-1
clone_size: .
cdr3_length: 16
j_call: TRBJ2-2
d_call: TRBD2

cdr3_aa: CASSRDTMGEAFF
cdr3_nt: TGTGCCAGCAGCCGGGACACGATGGGTGAAGCTTTCTTT
v_call: TRBV6-2/TRBV6-3
clone_size: .
cdr3_length: 13
j_call: TRBJ1-1
d_call: .

cdr3_aa: CASSSDWDNSQPQHF
cdr3_nt: TGTGCCAGCAGCTCCGATTGGGACAACAGTCAGCCCCAGCATTTT
v_call: TRBV7-2
clone_size: .
cdr3_length: 15
j_call: TRBJ1-5
d_call: .

cdr3_aa: CASSVEWDRGISTDTQYF
cdr3_nt: TGTGCCAGCAGCGTAGAATGGGACAGGGGGATAAGCACAGATACGCAGTATTTT
v_call: TRBV9
clone_size: .
cdr3_length: 18
j_call: TRBJ2-3
d_call: TRBD1

cdr3_aa: CASSEGGGALYF
cdr3_nt: TGTGCCAGCAGTGAAGGCGGGGGGGCGTTGTACTTC
v_call: TRBV25-1
clone_size: .
cdr3_length: 12
j_call: TRBJ2-7
d_call: TRBD2

cdr3_aa: CASSSGQIYGYTF
cdr3_nt: TGTGCCAGCAGTTCCGGACAGATCTATGGCTACACCTTC
v_call: TRBV28
clone_size: few
cdr3_length: 13
j_call: TRBJ1-2
d_call: .

cdr3_aa: CASSSTGLTNEKLFF
cdr3_nt: TGTGCCAGCAGTTCGACAGGATTAACTAATGAAAAACTGTTTTTT
v_call: TRBV6-5
clone_size: .
cdr3_length: 15
j_call: TRBJ1-4
d_call: .

cdr3_aa: CASSQGGMGNQPQHF
cdr3_nt: TGCGCCAGCAGCCAAGGAGGGATGGGCAATCAGCCCCAGCATTTT
v_call: TRBV4-1
clone_size: few
cdr3_length: 15
j_call: TRBJ1-5
d_call: .

cdr3_aa: CASSQTMDYFNYEQYF
cdr3_nt: TGCGCCAGCAGCCAAACAATGGACTATTTCAACTACGAGCAGTACTTC
v_call: TRBV4-1
clone_size: once
cdr3_length: 16
j_call: TRBJ2-7
d_call: .

cdr3_aa: CATSDFTGTDTQYF
cdr3_nt: TGTGCCACCAGTGATTTTACGGGCACAGATACGCAGTATTTT
v_call: TRBV24-1
clone_size: few
cdr3_length: 14
j_call: TRBJ2-3
d_call: .

cdr3_aa: CASSFLQAGELFF
cdr3_nt: TGTGCCAGCAGTTTTCTCCAGGCCGGGGAGCTGTTTTTT
v_call: TRBV12-3/TRBV12-4
clone_size: .
cdr3_length: 13
j_call: TRBJ2-2
d_call: .

cdr3_aa: CASSFRDTGELFF
cdr3_nt: TGTGCCAGCAGTTTCAGGGACACCGGGGAGCTGTTTTTT
v_call: TRBV28
clone_size: .
cdr3_length: 13
j_call: TRBJ2-2
d_call: .

cdr3_aa: CASSRQGATNEKLFF
cdr3_nt: TGTGCCAGCTCGAGGCAGGGGGCAACTAATGAAAAACTGTTTTTT
v_call: TRBV18
clone_size: .
cdr3_length: 15
j_call: TRBJ1-4
d_call: TRBD1

cdr3_aa: CSVDSDTAYGYTF
cdr3_nt: TGCAGCGTGGACTCCGACACAGCGTATGGCTACACCTTC
v_call: TRBV29-1
clone_size: .
cdr3_length: 13
j_call: TRBJ1-2
d_call: .

cdr3_aa: CASSQEEQGAEGNTIYF
cdr3_nt: TGCGCCAGCAGCCAAGAGGAGCAGGGGGCAGAGGGAAACACCATATATTTT
v_call: TRBV4-1
clone_size: .
cdr3_length: 17
j_call: TRBJ1-3
d_call: TRBD1

cdr3_aa: CASSLDLGEQYF
cdr3_nt: TGCGCCAGCAGCTTAGATCTCGGCGAGCAGTACTTC
v_call: TRBV5-1
clone_size: .
cdr3_length: 12
j_call: TRBJ2-7
d_call: .

cdr3_aa: CASSPPAGASYNEQFF
cdr3_nt: TGTGCCAGCAGCCCCCCTGCGGGCGCCTCCTACAATGAGCAGTTCTTC
v_call: TRBV13
clone_size: .
cdr3_length: 16
j_call: TRBJ2-1
d_call: .

cdr3_aa: CAWSVHGNTIYF
cdr3_nt: TGTGCCTGGAGTGTCCATGGAAACACCATATATTTT
v_call: TRBV30
clone_size: .
cdr3_length: 12
j_call: TRBJ1-3
d_call: .

cdr3_aa: CASSQKGQGAYEQYF
cdr3_nt: TGCGCCAGCAGCCAAAAGGGACAGGGGGCGTACGAGCAGTACTTC
v_call: TRBV4-3
clone_size: .
cdr3_length: 15
j_call: TRBJ2-7
d_call: TRBD1

cdr3_aa: CASSSGSYEQYF
cdr3_nt: TGTGCCAGCAGTTCGGGGTCCTACGAGCAGTACTTC
v_call: TRBV6-2/TRBV6-3
clone_size: .
cdr3_length: 12
j_call: TRBJ2-7
d_call: .

cdr3_aa: CATSRDRGNEQFF
cdr3_nt: TGTGCCACCAGCAGAGATCGGGGGAATGAGCAGTTCTTC
v_call: TRBV15
clone_size: .
cdr3_length: 13
j_call: TRBJ2-1
d_call: .

cdr3_aa: CASREGRTLRRGQPQHF
cdr3_nt: TGTGCCAGCAGGGAAGGGAGGACCCTACGTAGAGGTCAGCCCCAGCATTTT
v_call: TRBV21-1
clone_size: .
cdr3_length: 17
j_call: TRBJ1-5
d_call: .

cdr3_aa: CASSYQARSYEQYF
cdr3_nt: TGTGCCAGCAGTTATCAGGCCAGATCCTACGAGCAGTACTTC
v_call: TRBV6-6
clone_size: .
cdr3_length: 14
j_call: TRBJ2-7
d_call: .

cdr3_aa: CASSYQGGQYTEAFF
cdr3_nt: TGTGCCAGCAGTTATCAAGGGGGCCAATACACTGAAGCTTTCTTT
v_call: TRBV6-2/TRBV6-3
clone_size: .
cdr3_length: 15
j_call: TRBJ1-1
d_call: TRBD1